Below are 6 T cell receptor beta chains sequenced from a single sample in a study of human T cells and chemical hapten exposure. TCRdb fed the RACE reads into MiXCR, producing one record per CDR3 protein. The sample has about 160,000 distinct CDR3 sequences; around a quarter are singletons. Stated time point: patch test 3, about 24 weeks after DPC sensitization. Treatment in this sample: therapeutic diphenylcyclopropenone sensitization with weekly scalp DPC. Specimen: whole blood, collected in connection with sensitization to the hapten diphenylcyclopropenone (DPC). The receptors were sampled from a woman under 30 with alopecia areata. Some clones in this sample may be carry-over from other donors' samples.

In its sample, this clonotype was seen a few times. At one boundary the junction diverges from the germline segment, which might be a read error. V usage is TRBV7-2 and J usage is TRBJ2-5, with D hard to call. The germline gives CDR1 SGHTA, CDR2 FQGNSA. CDR3 length: 13 residues. The CDR3 nucleotides read TGTGCCAGCAGCCTCTTTCCGGACCTCCCCTTGAACTTC. Protein: CASSLFPDLPLNF.

The V and J genes are TRBV6-5 and TRBJ2-5, with 12 bases identical to TRBD2. The germline CDR1 and CDR2 sequences are MNHEY and SVGAGI. V trimming: 4 bases; J trimming: 5 bases; junction bases outside the gene matches: 2. This CDR3 comprises 14 residues. CDR3 region: CASSSTSGGETQYF. In DNA, the CDR3 is TGTGCCAGCAGTTCTACTAGCGGGGGGGAGACCCAGTACTTC.

The rearrangement links TRBV7-2 to TRBJ2-1, with unresolved D. The length of the CDR3 is 11 residues. With 7 bases removed from V and 9 bases from J, the gap between germline ends came to 10 bases. CDR1 is SGHTA, CDR2 FQGNSA, per germline. The CDR3 nucleotides read TGTGCCAGCACCCTCGGTGGTGAGCAGTTCTTC. It yields the protein CASTLGGEQFF. Full variable domain (missing parts from reference TRBV7-2 and TRBJ2-1): GAGVSQSPSNKVTEKGKDVELRCDPISGHTALYWYRQSLGQGLEFLIYFQGNSAPDKSGLPSDRFSAERTGGSVSTLTIQRTQQEDSAVYLCASTLGGEQFFGPGTRLTVL.

The sample holds a few counts of this clonotype. The V call is TRBV20-1, the J call TRBJ1-1; D might be TRBD1 (5 bases). The CDR3 sequence is 14 residues long. V lost 6 bases and J 1 base, leaving 15 bases between the germline ends. CDR1 is DFQATT, CDR2 SNEGSKA, per germline (reference sequence). Here the CDR3 DNA reads TGCAGTGCGGGGCGGGTACTGGCGAACACTGAAGCTTTCTTT. This translates into CSAGRVLANTEAFF.

The gene calls are TRBV20-1 and TRBJ2-1, with 11 bases matching TRBD1. Germline V gene sequence: CDR1 DFQATT, CDR2 SNEGSKA (reference sequence). The CDR3 length is 20 residues. J lost 4 bases, V lost 3 bases, and 20 bases had no gene match. The CDR3 spells CSASLPLDRGRLDGYNEQFF. CDR3 nucleotide sequence: TGCAGTGCTAGCCTCCCGTTGGACAGGGGGCGTTTGGATGGGTACAATGAGCAGTTCTTC.

The rearrangement uses TRBV14 and TRBJ2-7; TRBD2 agrees at 7 bases. Trimming removed 0 bases from V and 7 bases from J; junction bases left unmatched: 3. Germline CDR1 SGHDN, CDR2 FVKESK. This CDR3 region has 13 residues. CDR3 region: CASSQDLGGEQYF. The CDR3 bases are TGTGCCAGCAGCCAAGATCTGGGGGGGGAGCAGTACTTC.